Listed here are 18 T cell receptor beta chains from one sample, sequenced in a study of cytomegalovirus exposure and HLA in healthy donors. The PCR made use of 60 Vbeta and 13 Jbeta primers. The table came from immunoSEQ multiplex PCR; TCRdb's copy has only in-frame clones and leaves some out. The table records over 50,000 clones, about four fifths of them present only once. Sample: PBMCs. The receptors stem from a man aged 35-49 years in good health and CMV-seronegative.

The J gene is TRBJ2-2, the V gene TRBV6-6; the D gene is possibly TRBD1 (6 bases). Germline V gene sequence: CDR1 MNHNY, CDR2 SVGAGI (reference sequence). There are 16 residues in the CDR3. The ends were cut back, 0 bases at V and 1 base at J, with 9 bases in the middle. CDR3 region: CASSYSTGKNTGELFF. The CDR3 DNA sequence: TGTGCCAGCAGTTACTCGACAGGAAAGAACACCGGGGAGCTGTTTTTT.

The chain has TRBV27 and TRBJ1-1; TRBD1 aligns across 7 bases. This CDR3 comprises 17 residues. The V and J ends lost 0 bases and 3 bases, in that order; junction bases with no gene match: 10. The germline V gene encodes CDR1 MNHEY and CDR2 SMNVEV (reference sequence). As DNA, the CDR3 is TGTGCCAGCAGTTTATCAGCAGGGGGTTCTAGTTACACTGAAGCTTTCTTT. It codes for CASSLSAGGSSYTEAFF.

The J gene is TRBJ2-5, the V gene TRBV5-1; 7 nucleotides line up with TRBD2. Germline trimming cut 0 bases from V and 5 bases from J; bases unmatched to any gene: 7. The CDR3 sequence is 15 residues long. Germline V gives CDR1 SGHRS, CDR2 YFSETQ. CDR3 amino acids: CASSLVGREGETQYF. In DNA form, the CDR3 reads TGCGCCAGCAGCTTGGTGGGCAGGGAGGGGGAGACCCAGTACTTC.

The V call is TRBV2, the J call TRBJ1-1; 8 nucleotides line up with TRBD1. CDR3 length: 17 residues. V lost 5 bases to trimming and J lost 0 bases; unmatched junction nucleotides: 11. CDR1 is SNHLY, CDR2 FYNNEI, per germline. The CDR3 region is CASSPSGGRGMNTEAFF. The CDR3 DNA is TGTGCCAGCAGTCCCTCAGGGGGCAGGGGCATGAACACTGAAGCTTTCTTT.

This CDR3 is CASSGSGTSTDTQYF. The CDR3 DNA sequence: TGTGCCAGCAGCGGTAGCGGGACTAGCACAGATACGCAGTATTTT. V usage is TRBV5-4 and J usage is TRBJ2-3; 8 bases map to TRBD2. Trimming at V came to 4 bases and at J to 0 bases, leaving 4 bases not matched to a gene. The CDR3 extends over 15 amino acids. CDR1 SGHNT and CDR2 YYREEE come from the germline V gene (reference sequence).

This clone was seen a handful of times. The chain combines TRBV6-5 with TRBJ2-1; 10 bases line up with TRBD2. This CDR3 comprises 16 residues. V was clipped by 2 bases and J by 6 bases; unmatched bases: 7. Germline V CDR1 and CDR2: MNHEY, SVGAGI. The CDR3 loop is CASSYTEASGSNEQFF. CDR3 in DNA: TGTGCCAGCAGTTACACAGAGGCTAGCGGGAGCAATGAGCAGTTCTTC.

The chain carries TRBV4-1 and TRBJ1-4; D perhaps matches TRBD1 (6 bases). The CDR3 sequence is 16 residues long. Germline-derived CDR1 and CDR2 are MGHRA and YSYEKL. V lost 3 bases and J 2 bases, leaving 13 bases between the germline ends. CDR3 in amino acids: CASSHSQQGTNEKLFF. The CDR3 nucleotides are TGCGCCAGCAGCCATTCGCAACAGGGCACTAATGAAAAACTGTTTTTT.

The chain employs TRBV5-6 and TRBJ2-5; 10 bases match TRBD1. TRBJ2-7 matches the DNA end more closely, so the J call is doubtful. CDR1 is SGHDT, CDR2 YYEEEE, per germline. CDR3 length: 15 residues. This CDR3 is CASSVGGQGVGEQYF. CDR3 bases: TGTGCCAGCAGCGTTGGCGGACAGGGGGTTGGCGAGCAGTACTTC.

This chain links TRBV14 with TRBJ1-1; a weak D match, TRBD1 (6 bases). The germline V gene has CDR1 SGHDN and CDR2 FVKESK. The CDR3 runs 15 residues. The ends were cut back, 3 bases at V and 3 bases at J, with 14 bases in the middle. The CDR3 region has the DNA TGTGCCAGCAGCCACTACAGGGTAGGAGACACTGAAGCTTTCTTT. Translating gives CASSHYRVGDTEAFF.

V and J are TRBV19 and TRBJ1-1, with a tentative D call TRBD1 (5 bases). CDR3 length equals 11 residues. Trimming removed 7 bases at V and 9 bases at J, with 12 bases between. From germline, CDR1 is LNHDA and CDR2 SQIVND (reference sequence). The CDR3 coding sequence is TGTGCCAGTACAGGGAGGGATCAAGCTTTCTTT. Its protein is CASTGRDQAFF.

This clone was seen a single time. CDR3 nucleotide sequence: TGTGCCTGGAGAGACTACTTCAGGGGAACCACCGGGGAGCTGTTTTTT. Its protein product is CAWRDYFRGTTGELFF. The rearrangement joins TRBV30 to TRBJ2-2; possibly TRBD1 for D (6 bases). Germline V gene sequence: CDR1 GTSNPN, CDR2 SVGIG (reference sequence). This CDR3 has 16 amino acids. Trimming took 3 bases from V and 4 from J, leaving 18 bases between them.

This chain joins TRBV18 and TRBJ1-2, with D hard to call. Trimming shortened V by 3 bases and J by 5 bases, and 22 bases separated the two germline ends. The CDR3 length is 17 residues. Germline CDR1 reads KGHSH; CDR2 reads LQKENI. DNA of the CDR3: TGTGCCAGCTCACCTATATCGCAGGACTTCTTGGTGTATGGCTACACCTTC. Its translation: CASSPISQDFLVYGYTF.

The V gene is TRBV29-1, the J gene TRBJ2-7; 11 bases fit TRBD2. CDR1 and CDR2 (germline): SQVTM, ANQGSEA. The trim removed 3 bases at V and 0 bases at J, leaving 4 bases unmatched. This CDR3 spans 15 amino acids. CDR3 sequence reads: CSVEMGLAASYEQYF. CDR3 nucleotide sequence: TGCAGCGTTGAGATGGGACTAGCGGCCTCCTACGAGCAGTACTTC.

This clone rates as medium-sized (0.01 to 0.1%). The V call is TRBV19, the J call TRBJ2-2, with 10 bases aligning to TRBD2. The CDR3 is made up of 16 amino acids. From germline, CDR1 is LNHDA and CDR2 SQIVND (reference sequence). V shed 3 bases and J 7 bases; nucleotides not matched to a gene: 8. Written as DNA, the CDR3 is TGTGCCAGTAGTATCGTCAGCGGGGGGGCCTTCGGGGAGCTGTTTTTT. Translating it yields CASSIVSGGAFGELFF.

The genes are TRBV10-2 and TRBJ1-5, with D perhaps TRBD1 (6 bases). There are 15 residues in the CDR3. V was pared by 1 base and J by 0 bases, with 7 bases between. Germline V gene sequence: CDR1 WSHSY, CDR2 SAAADI. CDR3 sequence (DNA): TGCGCCAGCAGTGAGTACAGGGCTAGCAATCAGCCCCAGCATTTT. Translation gives CASSEYRASNQPQHF.

The CDR3 sequence: CASSPTGANTGELFF. CDR3 DNA: TGTGCCAGCAGCCCCACAGGGGCGAACACCGGGGAGCTGTTTTTT. The chain is built from TRBV7-6 and TRBJ2-2, with 7 positions matching TRBD1. Germline values: CDR1 SGHVS, CDR2 FNYEAQ. This CDR3 has 15 residues. Trimming at V came to 5 bases and at J to 0 bases, leaving 3 bases not matched to a gene.

V is TRBV6-1 and J is TRBJ2-5; the match to TRBD2 covers 7 bases. The V segment lost 0 bases and the J segment 1 base; nucleotides outside the gene matches: 11. CDR1 and CDR2 (germline): MNHNS, SASEGT. The CDR3 is made up of 18 amino acids. CDR3 in amino acids: CASSEALGGTTIQETQYF. CDR3 in DNA: TGTGCCAGCAGTGAAGCGCTTGGTGGGACTACCATCCAAGAGACCCAGTACTTC.

V usage is TRBV7-9 and J usage is TRBJ2-2; 7 nucleotides agree with TRBD2. V trimming: 4 bases; J trimming: 6 bases; junction bases outside the gene matches: 14. The CDR3 contains 17 residues. Germline lookup yields CDR1 SEHNR and CDR2 FQNEAQ (reference sequence). The CDR3 DNA follows: TGTGCCAGCAGCTCCCCGTGGGGGACTACGTTCCCCGGGGAGCTGTTTTTT. It codes for CASSSPWGTTFPGELFF.